The entry that follows covers one T cell receptor (beta chain) sequence. The antigen is undetermined. Only in-frame clones appear in the TCRdb table, and some are missing; sequencing was by immunoSEQ multiplex PCR. The sample yields about 180,000 clones, 85% to 90% seen once. This CDR3 is 15 amino acids long. CDR1 MNHEY and CDR2 SVGAGI come from the germline V gene. The germline V and J ends were trimmed by 0 bases and 1 base, with 9 bases remaining between them. These data belong to a study of T cell responses to AZD1222 COVID-19 vaccine. Study-level findings and limits: Two AZD1222 administrations were followed by greater Spike-specific TCR breadth and depth. Baseline serology detected seropositivity in only six or seven AZD1222 recipients. Vaccine-related CD4 TCRs covered spike, predominating at 160-218 and 743-854. Donor demographics were predominantly white British with a female majority; clonal diversity may be underestimated.

Here the sequenced sample was peripheral blood, taken 28 days after the second dose of the MenACWY control vaccine. J is TRBJ1-2 and V is TRBV6-5; D unclear. This sequence was found in an adult who received the MenACWY meningococcal vaccine as a control. The chain's CDR3 is CASSYSMSVNYGYTF. The CDR3 DNA follows: TGTGCCAGCAGTTACTCGATGTCAGTTAACTATGGCTACACCTTC.